These 24 T cell receptor beta chains share one sample of origin, sequenced in a study of identical twins. TCRdb processed the 5' RACE reads anew with MiXCR; each CDR3 protein has one entry. The sample has around 690,000 distinct CDR3 sequences; less than 25% are singletons. This sample was also put to use in a study of T cells expressing NK-cell markers.

The sequencing input was PBMCs. These receptors were taken from a woman aged 18-29 years in good health.

The chain recombines TRBV29-1 with TRBJ1-2; 10 nucleotides align to TRBD1. Germline V gene lookup returns CDR1 SQVTM and CDR2 ANQGSEA. V was clipped by 7 bases and J by 4 bases; unmatched bases: 12. The CDR3 consists of 15 residues. CDR3 DNA: TGCAGCGGAACCGGGACAGGGGCTTGGGGCTATGGCTACACCTTC. Translating it yields CSGTGTGAWGYGYTF.

This clonotype came up a few times. The gene calls are TRBV10-3 and TRBJ2-3; D is ambiguous. The CDR3 is made up of 14 amino acids. V lost 7 bases and J lost 0, with 11 bases in between. Germline V gene sequence: CDR1 ENHRY, CDR2 SYGVKD. The CDR3 DNA reads as TGTGCCATCACAACGGAGCCTAGCACAGATACGCAGTATTTT. Encoded protein: CAITTEPSTDTQYF.

The chain is built from TRBV29-1 and TRBJ1-1; 7 bases are shared with TRBD1. The length of the CDR3 is 13 residues. V shed 5 bases, J shed 6 bases, and the junction held 9 bases outside the gene matches. Germline V lookup: CDR1 SQVTM, CDR2 ANQGSEA. The CDR3 DNA is TGCAGCGTTCGGACAGGTAGGACGGCTGAAGCTTTCTTT. Protein: CSVRTGRTAEAFF.

This clonotype has a handful of counts. The CDR3 DNA follows: TGTGCCAGCAGTTTAGGGCTTTCCAAAAACATTCAGTACTTC. Its translation: CASSLGLSKNIQYF. This chain connects TRBV27 to TRBJ2-4; D is uncertain. The CDR3 totals 14 residues. Trimming pared 2 bases from V and 2 bases from J, leaving 7 bases between. From germline, CDR1 is MNHEY and CDR2 SMNVEV (reference sequence).

This clonotype was observed at least ten times. This chain joins TRBV20-1 and TRBJ1-1; tentative D call: TRBD1 (5 bases). CDR3 length equals 12 residues. The V end was cut by 3 bases, the J end by 3 bases, with 8 bases between. Germline values: CDR1 DFQATT, CDR2 SNEGSKA (reference sequence). The CDR3 sequence is CSASGGDTEAFF. Written as DNA, the CDR3 is TGCAGTGCTAGTGGGGGAGACACTGAAGCTTTCTTT.

The chain recombines TRBV27 with TRBJ2-5, with 7 positions matching TRBD1. Germline V gives CDR1 MNHEY, CDR2 SMNVEV (reference sequence). V gave up 1 base and J gave up 6 bases; unmatched junction bases: 8. The CDR3 has 15 amino acids. This CDR3 reads CASSLLEQGQQTQYF. Written as DNA, the CDR3 is TGTGCCAGCAGTTTATTAGAACAGGGGCAGCAGACCCAGTACTTC.

There are a few counts of this clonotype. V is TRBV5-1 and J is TRBJ2-1, with 8 bases fitting TRBD1. Germline lookup yields CDR1 SGHRS and CDR2 YFSETQ. The length of the CDR3 is 15 residues. The V and J ends lost 3 bases and 7 bases, in that order; junction bases with no gene match: 9. The CDR3 DNA reads as TGCGCCAGCAGCTCTGTTCGGACAGGGCAGAATGAGCAGTTCTTC. As protein: CASSSVRTGQNEQFF. Filled out from reference TRBV5-1 and TRBJ2-1, the complete variable domain reads KAGVTQTPRYLIKTRGQQVTLSCSPISGHRSVSWYQQTPGQGLQFLFEYFSETQRNKGNFPGRFSGRQFSNSRSEMNVSTLELGDSALYLCASSSVRTGQNEQFFGPGTRLTVL.

This clonotype was seen a handful of times. The chain recombines TRBV7-8 with TRBJ2-2; D possibly corresponds to TRBD1 (5 bases). CDR3 size: 16 residues. CDR1 and CDR2 from the germline V gene are SGHVS and FQNEAQ. Trimming pared 3 bases from V and 4 bases from J, leaving 15 bases between. DNA for the CDR3: TGTGCCAGCAGCTTGGTCGCCCAAAGGGGCACCGGGGAGCTGTTTTTT. Residues: CASSLVAQRGTGELFF.

V is TRBV20-1 and J is TRBJ2-3; no reliable D call. The germline V gene encodes CDR1 DFQATT and CDR2 SNEGSKA (reference sequence). The germline V and J ends were trimmed by 0 bases and 2 bases, with 12 bases remaining between them. This CDR3 contains 15 residues. The CDR3 spells CSARDKTRNTDTQYF. CDR3 DNA sequence: TGCAGTGCTAGAGATAAGACCAGAAACACAGATACGCAGTATTTT.

The V call is TRBV6-2 or TRBV6-3, the J call TRBJ2-1; D unclear. The CDR3 sequence is 14 residues long. Deletions cut 4 bases from V and 9 bases from J, with 16 bases between. The germline gives CDR1 MNHEY, CDR2 SVGEGT. The CDR3: CASSSERLVSEQFF. The CDR3 DNA reads as TGTGCCAGCAGTTCTGAGCGTTTGGTCAGTGAGCAGTTCTTC.

The CDR3: CASSLYGGETQYF. The DNA of the CDR3 is TGTGCCAGCAGTTTATACGGGGGAGAGACCCAGTACTTC. V gene TRBV12-3 or TRBV12-4 combines with J gene TRBJ2-5, with a weak D call TRBD2 (6 bases). The CDR3 runs to 13 residues. Deletions cut 2 bases from V and 4 bases from J, with 8 bases between.

This rearrangement joins TRBV7-2 to TRBJ2-3, with 12 positions matching TRBD2. Germline loops: CDR1 SGHTA, CDR2 FQGNSA. CDR3 length: 17 residues. Trimming cost V 0 bases and J 2 bases; bases outside gene matches: 3. CDR3 sequence reads: CASSLALAGGYTDTQYF. The CDR3 DNA reads as TGTGCCAGCAGCTTAGCCCTAGCGGGAGGGTACACAGATACGCAGTATTTT.

J is TRBJ2-5 and V is TRBV7-9; D is ambiguous. V was clipped by 3 bases and J by 2 bases, with 13 bases between them. CDR3 length equals 15 residues. CDR1 SEHNR and CDR2 FQNEAQ come from the germline V gene (reference sequence). Written as DNA, the CDR3 is TGTGCCAGCAGCTTCGGTCAGCGTTTTCAAGAGACCCAGTACTTC. Translating it yields CASSFGQRFQETQYF. Full variable domain (outside the CDR3, taken from reference TRBV7-9 and TRBJ2-5): DTGVSQNPRHKITKRGQNVTFRCDPISEHNRLYWYRQTLGQGPEFLTYFQNEAQLEKSRLLSDRFSAERPKGSFSTLEIQRTEQGDSAMYLCASSFGQRFQETQYFGPGTRLLVL.

This clonotype appeared many times. J is TRBJ2-7 and V is TRBV20-1, with D perhaps TRBD2 (5 bases). Trimming took off 0 bases at V and 0 bases at J, with 9 bases between the two ends. The CDR3 consists of 14 residues. The germline V gene encodes CDR1 DFQATT and CDR2 SNEGSKA (reference sequence). CDR3 in amino acids: CSARDLSGSYEQYF. The CDR3, as DNA: TGCAGTGCTAGAGATCTAAGCGGCTCCTACGAGCAGTACTTC.

This chain connects TRBV13 to TRBJ2-1; the match to TRBD1 covers 8 bases. CDR3 length: 14 residues. J was trimmed by 6 bases and V by 6 bases; bases with no gene match: 7. In germline, CDR1 is PRHDT, CDR2 FYEKMQ (reference sequence). CDR3 loop: CASRSGTGPNEQFF. The CDR3 nucleotides read TGTGCCAGCAGGTCCGGGACAGGACCCAATGAGCAGTTCTTC.

The genes are TRBV5-5 and TRBJ2-6; the D gene is possibly TRBD1 (6 bases). The V gene lost 5 bases and the J gene lost 2 bases, with 11 bases spanning the gap. This CDR3 contains 15 residues. CDR1 is SGHKS, CDR2 YYEKEE, per germline (reference sequence). Here the CDR3 reads CASRYGDTGANVLTF. Written as DNA, the CDR3 is TGTGCCAGCAGATACGGGGACACTGGGGCCAACGTCCTGACTTTC.

CDR3 sequence reads: CSAPGGRDTQYF. In DNA form, the CDR3 reads TGCAGTGCCCCCGGGGGCAGAGATACGCAGTATTTT. The chain recombines TRBV20-1 with TRBJ2-3, with D perhaps being TRBD1 or TRBD2 (6 bases each). Deletions cut 6 bases from V and 5 bases from J, with 12 bases between. CDR1 is DFQATT, CDR2 SNEGSKA, per germline (reference sequence). This CDR3 is built from 12 residues.

V gene TRBV15 combines with J gene TRBJ2-1; 13 bases match TRBD2. This CDR3 has 16 residues. The junction had 10 bases not matched to a gene; V was cut back by 4 bases and J by 10 bases. The germline V gene encodes CDR1 LNHNV and CDR2 YYDKDF (reference sequence). Here the CDR3 reads CATSKGGTSGMWEQFF. As DNA, the CDR3 is TGTGCCACCAGCAAGGGAGGGACTAGCGGGATGTGGGAGCAGTTCTTC.

This clonotype has just a few counts. CDR3 DNA: TGCGCCAGCAGCTTTGGGGTGAAGCAGTTCTTC. This sequence encodes CASSFGVKQFF. V is TRBV5-1 and J is TRBJ2-1, with no clear D. The V end lost 2 bases, the J end lost 11 bases, and 8 bases lay between the germline ends. The CDR3 runs 11 residues. Germline loops: CDR1 SGHRS, CDR2 YFSETQ.

This clonotype has ten or more counts. The V gene is TRBV20-1, the J gene TRBJ2-7; D remains unclear. CDR1 and CDR2 from the germline V gene are DFQATT and SNEGSKA (reference sequence). V lost 3 bases and J lost 6, with 9 bases in between. The CDR3 has 11 amino acids. The CDR3 DNA follows: TGCAGTGCTAGGGATTTCGTCGAGCAGTACTTC. Its protein is CSARDFVEQYF.

This clonotype was detected only a few times. V gene TRBV12-3 or TRBV12-4 combines with J gene TRBJ2-5; 8 positions agree with TRBD2. The CDR3 runs to 17 residues. Germline trimming cut 7 bases from V and 7 bases from J; bases unmatched to any gene: 20. The CDR3 spells CASIPGSSSGGGGTQYF. For the CDR3, the DNA is TGTGCCAGCATCCCGGGGTCCTCAAGCGGGGGCGGGGGGACCCAGTACTTC.

The rearrangement uses TRBV20-1 and TRBJ2-7, with a weak D call TRBD2 (5 bases). Trimming cost V 0 bases and J 2 bases, with 11 bases left between them. This CDR3 has 14 amino acids. Germline assignment: CDR1 DFQATT and CDR2 SNEGSKA (reference sequence). CDR3 amino acids: CSARDAGGAYEQYF. The CDR3 DNA is TGCAGTGCTAGAGATGCCGGAGGCGCCTACGAGCAGTACTTC.

The chain carries TRBV9 and TRBJ2-3, with D possibly being TRBD1 (5 bases). Germline V gene data show CDR1 as SGDLS and CDR2 as YYNGEE. V was clipped by 3 bases and J by 4 bases, with 15 bases between them. This CDR3 is built from 15 residues. The CDR3 region has the DNA TGTGCCAGCAGCGCACTCTCTGGGGCTCCAGATACGCAGTATTTT. This codes for CASSALSGAPDTQYF.

This clonotype occurred a few times. V and J are TRBV3-1 and TRBJ2-5; tentative D call: TRBD2 (6 bases). The CDR3 covers 15 residues. V lost 3 bases and J lost 1, with 12 bases in between. The germline CDR1 and CDR2 sequences are LGHDT and YNNKEL (reference sequence). The CDR3 reads CASSQPGTAQETQYF. CDR3 DNA sequence: TGTGCCAGCAGCCAGCCCGGGACTGCCCAAGAGACCCAGTACTTC.